The T cell receptor beta chain described here comes from a study of T cell responses to AZD1222 COVID-19 vaccine. Broader study findings: Spike-specific TCR repertoires showed rising breadth and depth after two AZD1222 doses. It was only after the peak T cell response that any repertoires were sampled.

A word on this clone: The antigen is undetermined.

The table came from immunoSEQ multiplex PCR; TCRdb's copy has only in-frame clones and leaves some out. The table has fewer than 200,000 clones, 85% to 90% seen once; the top ten hold roughly 6%. The sample here was peripheral blood, taken on day 0 of AZD1222 vaccination. The sequence was collected from an adult in good health.

CDR3 protein: CASTLQGNSGNTIYF. Here the CDR3 DNA reads TGCGCCAGCACCTTACAGGGCAACTCTGGAAACACCATATATTTT. The rearrangement joins TRBV5-1 to TRBJ1-3; D is possibly TRBD1 (6 bases). This CDR3 has 15 residues. The germline gives CDR1 SGHRS, CDR2 YFSETQ. The ends were cut back, 6 bases at V and 0 bases at J, with 13 bases in the middle.